A selection of T cell receptor beta chains follows, all from one sample in a study of metastatic and nonmetastatic thyroid tumors. Via MiXCR, TCRdb re-called the PCR reads. There are 20,000 to 30,000 clones in the sample; around 13% occur only once, and roughly 5% lies in the top ten. Specimen: blood. These receptor sequences come from a female donor with papillary thyroid cancer or a benign thyroid nodule (not recorded which). Some clones in this sample may be carry-over from other donors' samples. CDR3s include the opening cysteine and the closing phenylalanine or tryptophan. Each record gives: J gene, clone size, V gene, D gene, CDR3 DNA, CDR3 protein. The D gene is left open where the match is weak. Clone size is not always given. Where it is, it says once, few, many or a class for expanded clones.

TRBJ1-1 many TRBV19 TRBD1 TGTGCCAGTAGTTCCAGACAGGGTATGCGTGATGCTTTCTTT CASSSRQGMRDAFF
TRBJ2-7 many TRBV12-3/TRBV12-4 NA TGTGCCAGCAGTTTCAGGACCGGGCACGTCGGGGAGCAGTACTTC CASSFRTGHVGEQYF
TRBJ2-7 NA TRBV20-1 NA TGCAGTGCTAGAGTGGGGGGCTCTGATAGGGAGCAGTACTTC CSARVGGSDREQYF
TRBJ2-4 once TRBV6-2/TRBV6-3 TRBD2 TGTGCCAGCAGTTCAATAGCGGGAGGGGAAAACATTCAGTACTTC CASSSIAGGENIQYF
TRBJ1-2 many TRBV5-6 NA TGTGCCAGCAGCTTTAATGGTAAAGGCTACACCTTC CASSFNGKGYTF
TRBJ1-1 few TRBV6-6 NA TGTGCCAGCAGTTCTATGGGCCTTGAGGGCACTGAAGCTTTCTTT CASSSMGLEGTEAFF
TRBJ2-1 many TRBV10-1 TRBD2 TGCGCCAGCAGCACCGGGACTAGCGGGAGTATTGATGAGCAGTTCTTC CASSTGTSGSIDEQFF
TRBJ2-7 NA TRBV3-1 NA TGTGCCAGCAGCCCGACAGAGAGCTCCTACGAGCAGTACTTC CASSPTESSYEQYF
TRBJ2-3 many TRBV6-4 TRBD2 TGTGCCAGCAGTGGGACTAGCGGCACAGATACGCAGTATTTT CASSGTSGTDTQYF
TRBJ1-5 many TRBV9 NA TGTGCCAGCAGCGGGGAAGGAGGTCAGCCCCAGCATTTT CASSGEGGQPQHF
TRBJ2-7 many TRBV4-3 NA TGCGCCAGCAGCCAAGATGATCGGCGGGGACCCTACGAGCAGTACTTC CASSQDDRRGPYEQYF
TRBJ1-1 many TRBV5-1 NA TGCGCCAGCAGCCCGGGTGGGGGTGGTAACACTGAAGCTTTCTTT CASSPGGGGNTEAFF
TRBJ2-7 NA TRBV20-1 TRBD1 TGCAGTGCTAGAGTTAACCGGGACAGGGTAGACTACGAGCAGTACTTC CSARVNRDRVDYEQYF
TRBJ2-7 medium-sized TRBV6-6 TRBD2 TGTGCCAGCAGTTCCTTTCGTTACGGAGCGGGAGACAGATCCTACGAGCAGTACTTC CASSSFRYGAGDRSYEQYF
TRBJ1-1 many TRBV30 NA TGTGCCTGGAGGACTTACATGAACACTGAAGCTTTCTTT CAWRTYMNTEAFF